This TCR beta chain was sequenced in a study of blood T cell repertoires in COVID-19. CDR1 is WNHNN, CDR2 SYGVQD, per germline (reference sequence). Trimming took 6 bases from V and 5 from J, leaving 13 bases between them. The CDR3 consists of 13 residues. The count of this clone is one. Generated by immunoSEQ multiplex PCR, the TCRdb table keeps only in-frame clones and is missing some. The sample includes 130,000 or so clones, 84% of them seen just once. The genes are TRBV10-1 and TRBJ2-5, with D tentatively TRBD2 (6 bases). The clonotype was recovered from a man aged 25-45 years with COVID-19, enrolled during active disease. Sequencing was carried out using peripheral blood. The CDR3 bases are TGCGCCAGCAGCGCCGGGGGTTGGGAGACCCAGTACTTC. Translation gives CASSAGGWETQYF.